These 7 T cell receptor beta chains share one sample of origin, sequenced in a study of human T cells and chemical hapten exposure. TCRdb used MiXCR to reprocess the RACE reads, holding one entry per CDR3 protein. The sample consists of 300,000 to 400,000 distinct CDR3 sequences, around 7% of them appearing once. Time point here: patch test 1, 2 weeks after DPC sensitization. The treatment here: therapeutic diphenylcyclopropenone sensitization with weekly scalp DPC. The material sequenced was whole blood, taken in connection with sensitization to the hapten diphenylcyclopropenone (DPC). The receptors were sampled from a woman aged 18 to 35 with alopecia areata. Some clones in this sample may be carry-over from other donors' samples.

This clonotype was counted ten times or more. V is TRBV6-6 and J is TRBJ1-6, with D possibly TRBD1 on 6 matching bases. Germline values: CDR1 MNHNY, CDR2 SVGAGI (reference sequence). This CDR3 is 11 amino acids long. Trimming shortened V by 10 bases and J by 10 bases, and 11 bases separated the two germline ends. The CDR3 loop reads CAIKGDSPLHF. Written as DNA, the CDR3 is TGTGCCATCAAGGGGGACTCACCCCTCCACTTT.

A few counts support this clonotype. The rearrangement links TRBV5-8 to TRBJ2-5, with D uncertain. This CDR3 comprises 16 residues. V gave up 3 bases and J gave up 4 bases, with 19 bases separating them. Per the germline V gene, CDR1 is SGHTS and CDR2 is YDEGEE. This chain's CDR3 is CASSWLLGKRSETQYF. In nucleotides, the CDR3 is TGTGCCAGCAGCTGGCTGCTCGGCAAACGGTCAGAGACCCAGTACTTC.

In DNA, the CDR3 is TGCAGCGTAAGAGGGGACAGCAATCAGCCCCAGCATTTT. This translates into CSVRGDSNQPQHF. The chain uses TRBV29-1 and TRBJ1-5; possibly TRBD1 for D (5 bases). The length of the CDR3 is 13 residues. V was shortened by 6 bases and J by 1 base, with 10 bases between the two germline ends. Germline loops: CDR1 SQVTM, CDR2 ANQGSEA.

The CDR3 sequence: CASSPDYRDIQETQYF. The CDR3 nucleotides read TGTGCCAGCAGTCCGGATTACCGGGACATCCAAGAGACCCAGTACTTC. The rearrangement uses TRBV5-5 and TRBJ2-5; D might be TRBD1 (6 bases). V lost 5 bases, J lost 1 base, and 18 bases lay in between. The germline gives CDR1 SGHKS, CDR2 YYEKEE (reference sequence). CDR3 length: 16 residues.

This clonotype was recorded a few times. The CDR3 region is CASSFEGNEKLFF. CDR3 DNA sequence: TGCGCCAGCAGCTTTGAGGGAAATGAAAAACTGTTTTTT. The chain employs TRBV5-1 and TRBJ1-4, with D unresolved. Germline V gives CDR1 SGHRS, CDR2 YFSETQ. Trimming removed 2 bases from V and 5 bases from J, with 7 bases in between. The CDR3 length is 13 residues. The whole variable domain, remainder taken from reference TRBV5-1 and TRBJ1-4, is KAGVTQTPRYLIKTRGQQVTLSCSPISGHRSVSWYQQTPGQGLQFLFEYFSETQRNKGNFPGRFSGRQFSNSRSEMNVSTLELGDSALYLCASSFEGNEKLFFGSGTQLSVL.

This clonotype was counted ten times or more. The V call is TRBV5-6, the J call TRBJ1-2; 8 positions match TRBD1. The CDR3 runs 12 residues. CDR1 is SGHDT, CDR2 YYEEEE, per germline. V shed 3 bases and J 6 bases; nucleotides not matched to a gene: 1. Written as DNA, the CDR3 is TGTGCCAGCAGCTCGACAGGGGATGGCTACACCTTC. Translated: CASSSTGDGYTF.

The J gene is TRBJ2-7, the V gene TRBV6-1; D might be TRBD1 (6 bases). Germline loops: CDR1 MNHNS, CDR2 SASEGT. Trimming left V 4 bases short and J 1 base short, with 11 bases between. CDR3 size: 14 residues. This CDR3 is CASSGRDTSYEQYF. The CDR3 region has the DNA TGTGCCAGCAGTGGCCGGGACACTTCCTACGAGCAGTACTTC.